Sequencing of this T cell receptor (beta chain) was carried out in a study of cytomegalovirus exposure and HLA in healthy donors listed by TCRdb under 2017. Background for the entire study: In an earlier analysis of under 750 of the donors, less than 350 Gb of sequence data and 90 million to 120 million unique TCR beta sequences from 150 million to 200 million T cells were reported. An early release covering roughly 580 HLA-typed donors comprised approximately 300 gigabases of sequencing data and about 90 million unique TCR sequences. Among the roughly 380 genotyped donors, about 83% belonged to the genetic ancestry cluster associated with self-reported Caucasian donors. The study was designed to test whether signatures of past pathogen exposure could be identified by cataloging public T cell receptors. The study used immunosequencing to profile the T cell repertoires of approximately 690 subjects and linked those repertoires to cytomegalovirus serostatus. A separate validation cohort of some 130 different subjects was used in addition to the 666-subject first cohort. High-throughput TCR immunosequencing, statistical association of individual TCRs with disease status, and machine learning were combined to predict cytomegalovirus infection status. A later analysis re-analyzed previously published TCR beta repertoires from approximately 700 donors and added high-resolution HLA genotyping to study TCR occurrence patterns. The later analysis used no new phenotypic data to find candidate immune exposures, relying instead on TCR beta sequences and their occurrence across donors. In an earlier analysis of 587 of the donors, high-throughput TCR beta sequencing was used to judge whether each TCR beta V gene segment behaved as functional or pseudogenic. Donor age, sex, ethnicity and CMV serostatus were collected together with the repertoire data. A later genetic analysis took genome-wide SNP genotypes for about three fifths of the roughly 670 donors and used that subset as a discovery cohort. All discovery cohort repertoires had been generated using a single sequencing platform. Class I and class II HLA loci were covered by the typing at four-digit resolution. Typing coverage varied by locus: roughly 620-630 donors for A, B, C, DRB1 and DQB1; roughly 520 for DQA1; around 570 for DPA1; under 490 for DPB1. Four to six DR-DQ haplotypes were handled as single units for association and clustering because linkage in the cohort was strong. Among roughly 400 genotyped donors of the cohort, an average of approximately 240,000 unique TCR beta nucleotide sequences was sequenced per donor, of which about 20% were non-productive.

After removal of 4 bases from V and 1 base from J, the junction retains 7 bases not matched to a gene. The germline V gene gives CDR1 as SQVTM and CDR2 as ANQGSEA. The CDR3 contains 17 residues, cysteine and phenylalanine counted. CDR3 DNA is the only sequence kept; it has 51 bases, read in frame from the first base. As regards this clone: What antigen it recognizes has not been identified.

The method was the immunoSEQ multiplex PCR assay. The multiplex PCR relied on a mix of 60 forward primers for TCR Vbeta segments and 13 reverse primers for TCR Jbeta segments. The CDR3 region of rearranged TCR beta genes was amplified from genomic DNA by a multiplex PCR assay. On the Illumina HiSeq System, the amplified TCR beta libraries were sequenced as 87-base-pair reads. From the authors' description of their analysis: A later analysis tallied approximately 87 million unique TCR beta chains across the 666 repertoires, and around 12 million of those chains were shared by two or more donors. A nearest-neighbor algorithm error-corrected the raw reads and collapsed the reads into unique sequences, merging closely related sequences to remove PCR and sequencing errors. CDR3 sequences were aligned to IMGT reference sequences to assign V, D and J gene segments. For a sequence to be retained, at least a six-nucleotide match to both a V gene segment and a J gene segment was required. Rearrangements were classified as productive when the CDR3 lacked stop codons and remained in frame with V and J, and all other rearrangements were classified as non-productive. CDR3 was defined according to IMGT convention as the region running from the second conserved V-encoded cysteine to the conserved J-encoded phenylalanine. Sequences without an unambiguous match to a single V gene segment were excluded from the earlier analysis of 500 to 700 of the donors. In an earlier analysis of approximately 590 of the donors, V segments were called functional above 56.7% productive rearrangements and were called segregating when the between-donor standard deviation exceeded 5%. A statistical classification framework was built to diagnose cytomegalovirus status from the catalog of TCR beta chain sequences. In a later analysis, V and J genes were assigned by comparing TCR nucleotide sequences against IMGT/GENE-DB human TR gene sequences. A later analysis assigned CDR3 sequences and most-parsimonious VDJ recombination scenarios with the TCRdist pipeline. In a later analysis, each TCR beta chain was defined by its CDR3 amino acid sequence together with its V-gene family, and reads without a unique V-gene family were excluded. As a way to deal with suspected cross-contamination and a sequencing artifact, a later analysis dropped hundreds of nucleotide sequences that were highly shared and had low generation probability. For each public chain, a later analysis derived a clonal expansion index from normalized ranks of inferred template counts within each repertoire. In a later analysis, generation probabilities were computed using a VDJ recombination model fitted to out-of-frame rearrangements, and the results were checked against IGoR. In a later analysis, hypergeometric tests were used to score TCR-TCR, TCR-HLA and TCR-CMV co-occurrence, with a repertoire-size bias correction applied to TCR pairs. A later analysis estimated false discovery rates by permuting HLA or CMV assignments 20 times. A later analysis grouped co-occurring TCRs with DBSCAN, adding TCRdist sequence similarity when clustering within HLA-allele-positive subsets. For co-occurrence clustering, repertoires with fewer than 30,000 or more than 120,000 public chains were excluded, along with five repertoires with anomalous nucleotide sharing. Imported from immuneACCESS, the table was reduced by TCRdb to in-frame sequences with V and J called. These copies leave out some clones; in studies compared against another copy, an unresolved V gene accounts for under half, and the cause of the remainder is not known. For V, J and clone size, that table is used; D and trimming come from the DNA. The table kept for this sample lists around 100,000 clones. The top ten clonotypes cover around 0.6% of the sample.

In total, approximately 700 healthy bone marrow donors made up the cohort. All cohort members were sampled while nominally healthy, although unrecorded immune exposures were likely present. The donor was CMV seronegative and was included in the group of several hundred seronegative cohort members. A peripheral blood sample was provided by each donor, and peripheral blood mononuclear cells were used for TCR beta sequencing. Genomic DNA extraction from the blood cell samples was performed with the Qiagen DNeasy Blood Extraction Kit. Points the paper makes about the study in general: Because counts were too low, some 17 rarely observed V segments, including chromosome 9 orphons, were excluded from the earlier analysis of 587 of the donors. In a later analysis, 16,951 TCR beta sequences were associated with specific HLA alleles at a false discovery rate of 0.05. A later analysis reported that several top co-occurrence clusters appeared linked to parvovirus B19, influenza, CMV and Epstein-Barr virus. The authors suggested that the approach could potentially be generalized to other disease states and immunological phenotypes. In an earlier analysis of more than 500 of the donors, most TCR beta V segments appeared in productive rearrangements about 87% or about 30% of the time, broadly matching IMGT annotations. In a later genetic analysis, fewer N-insertions in productive TCRs were reported among donors in an Asian-associated ancestry cluster than the approximately 670-donor mean. In both the original and validation cohorts, the classifier was reported to diagnose cytomegalovirus status with high specificity and sensitivity. According to a later analysis, TCR association rates differed among HLA loci, with DRB1 alleles showing the most associated TCRs and HLA-C alleles showing the fewest. Most CMV-associated TCR beta chains appeared to be HLA-restricted in a later analysis, and the HLA associations seemed to be driven largely by CMV exposure. While some public TCRs were present in many individuals, most TCR sequences turned up only very rarely across donors. Correlated functional status among segregating V segments might reflect linkage disequilibrium, but an unknown experimental factor could not be ruled out. In vitro tests confirmed that a few of the cytomegalovirus-associated TCR beta chains recognize cytomegalovirus antigens. When HLA alleles, especially DR and DQ, strongly co-occurred, TCR associations were difficult to assign to individual alleles. A group of highly shared sequence variants was considered likely to be a technical artifact of the sequencing pipeline. V-gene and J-gene trimming of TCR beta chains was associated with a missense DCLRE1C variant in a later genetic analysis, and the association was replicated in an independent cohort. Roughly uniform sequencing depth across donors was assumed in presence/absence analyses, although this assumption may not hold. HLA typing was unavailable for some donors at each locus, so association tests used only the typed subset. For the cohort, immune exposure information was limited to CMV serostatus. The cohort was sequenced for TCR beta chains only, and without alpha or paired-chain data the features that could be detected were limited. Some IMGT-functional V segments, including TRBV6-2 and TRBV6-3, could not be told apart with the 87-base-pair reads, so those segments were excluded. Compared with equally common non-associated chains, HLA-associated TCR beta chains in a later analysis were more clonally expanded and had lower generation probabilities. A further reported finding was that TCR beta sequences accurately predicted the HLA-A and HLA-B alleles for most subjects in the first cohort. The study listed 164 TCR beta chains as associated with cytomegalovirus.

What was sequenced was PBMCs. This clonotype was sampled from a man aged 50 to 59 in good health and CMV-seronegative. In this chain, TRBV29-1 is recombined with TRBJ2-7, with 16 middle bases fitting TRBD2. The base sequence is TGCAGCGTTGGCACCGGGACTAGCGGGAGGGCTTCCTACGAGCAGTACTTC. Its translation is CSVGTGTSGRASYEQYF.